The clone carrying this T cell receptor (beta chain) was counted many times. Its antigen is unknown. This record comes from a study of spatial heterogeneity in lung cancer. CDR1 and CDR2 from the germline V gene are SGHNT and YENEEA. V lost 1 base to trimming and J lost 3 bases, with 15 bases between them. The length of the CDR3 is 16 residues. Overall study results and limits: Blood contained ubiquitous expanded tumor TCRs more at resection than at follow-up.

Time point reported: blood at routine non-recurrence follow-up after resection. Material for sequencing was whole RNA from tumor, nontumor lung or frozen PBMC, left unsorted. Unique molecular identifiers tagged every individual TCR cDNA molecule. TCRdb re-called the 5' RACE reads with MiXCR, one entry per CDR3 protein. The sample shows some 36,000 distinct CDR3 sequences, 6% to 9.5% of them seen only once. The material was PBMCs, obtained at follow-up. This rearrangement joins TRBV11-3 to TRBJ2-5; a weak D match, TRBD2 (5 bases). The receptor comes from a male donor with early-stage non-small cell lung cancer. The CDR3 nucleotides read TGTGCCAGCAGCTTAGGAGCCGGACTGCAGGAAGAGACCCAGTACTTC. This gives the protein CASSLGAGLQEETQYF.